This T cell receptor (beta chain) was sequenced for a study of blood T cell repertoires in COVID-19. Study overall: PBMCs, B-cell-depleted T cells, or T cells were the source of the cDNA or gDNA that made up the material.

Source study methods: Reference gene primer amplification gave estimated nucleated cell counts. This table comes from immunoSEQ multiplex PCR, and its TCRdb copy is limited to in-frame clones, with some not included. That table furnishes V, J and clone size, whereas the DNA furnished D and trimming. The sample lists about 240,000 clones, 82% seen once, with 4.7% in the top ten. There are 16 residues in the CDR3. V lost 0 bases to trimming and J lost 5 bases, with 13 bases between them. Germline V gene sequence: CDR1 KGHDR, CDR2 SFDVKD. The chain couples TRBV24-1 to TRBJ2-1; a possible D gene is TRBD1 (6 bases). Input material: peripheral blood. The sequence was obtained from a woman in her seventies with acute or convalescent COVID-19. The CDR3, as DNA: TGTGCCACCAGTGATTTGCGGGCGGACAGTAACAATGAGCAGTTCTTC. Translation: CATSDLRADSNNEQFF.